Below, one TCR beta chain is given with its context. The antigen is not known. Sorting selected naive CD8 T cells with a CD8+CD4-CCR7+CD45RA+ phenotype. This sample was taken from a study of molecular identifiers for immune sequencing clone quantification. Findings of the study overall: Beyond 20 RNA copies, clones held over 98% of effector molecules, compared with under 1% in naive cells. Spiked Jurkat TCR RNA originating from one cell could reportedly be identified amid approximately 950,000 naive cells.

TCRdb processed the PCR reads anew with MiXCR; each CDR3 protein has one entry. The data contain over 600,000 distinct CDR3 sequences, about 20% of them seen just once; the ten biggest clones take up roughly 0.83%. Per germline, CDR1 MGHRA and CDR2 YSYEKL. V was pared by 1 base and J by 2 bases, with 15 bases between. The CDR3 extends over 18 amino acids. The sequenced material came from naive CD8+ T cells from blood, with Jurkat cell RNA spiked in. The subset was: FACS-sorted CD8+CD4-CCR7+CD45RA+ naive T cells. The chain is built from TRBV4-1 and TRBJ2-6; D may be TRBD1 (5 bases). The TCR was taken from a human donor in good health. Some libraries in this study had Jurkat cell RNA spiked in. In DNA, the CDR3 is TGCGCCAGCAGCCAAGTTGGGGCAATCCCCCCTGGGGCCAACGTCCTGACTTTC. It yields the protein CASSQVGAIPPGANVLTF.